These 9 T cell receptor beta chains were sequenced from one sample in a study of blood T cell repertoires in COVID-19. Data came from immunoSEQ multiplex PCR; TCRdb stores just in-frame clones and leaves some out. The sample contains 95,000 to 100,000 clones, 85% of which appear only once. Input material: peripheral blood. These receptors were obtained from a woman aged 70-85 years with active or convalescent COVID-19.

The chain couples TRBV7-2 to TRBJ2-3; 10 nucleotides match TRBD1. CDR1 is SGHTA, CDR2 FQGNSA, per germline. This CDR3 spans 17 amino acids. V lost 5 bases to trimming and J lost 8 bases; unmatched junction nucleotides: 16. In DNA form, the CDR3 reads TGTGCCAGCAGCCTCTCCGGGACAGGGGTGGGTTTCAGTACGCAGTATTTT. Translating it yields CASSLSGTGVGFSTQYF.

CDR3 nucleotides: TGTGCCAGCAGCGGCCCCCGGGACAGGGGTCCAGATACGCAGTATTTT. Protein sequence: CASSGPRDRGPDTQYF. The chain carries TRBV9 and TRBJ2-3; 10 nucleotides match TRBD1. Trimming removed 3 bases from V and 4 bases from J; junction bases left unmatched: 8. Per the germline V gene, CDR1 is SGDLS and CDR2 is YYNGEE. CDR3 length equals 16 residues.

V gene TRBV3-1 (or the pseudogene TRBV3-2) combines with J gene TRBJ2-2, with 10 bases identical to TRBD2. The CDR3 has 18 residues. Germline V gene lookup returns CDR1 LGHDT and CDR2 YNNKEL (reference sequence). With V trimmed by 1 base and J by 3 bases, 8 bases remained unmatched. DNA for the CDR3: TGTGCCAGCAGCCAAGCACCTAGCGGGGGTGTTTACACCGGGGAGCTGTTTTTT. This translates into CASSQAPSGGVYTGELFF.

This chain uses TRBV5-1 with TRBJ1-4; 8 positions match TRBD1. Germline trimming cut 2 bases from V and 4 bases from J; bases unmatched to any gene: 7. The CDR3 extends over 16 amino acids. The germline CDR1 and CDR2 sequences are SGHRS and YFSETQ. This CDR3 reads CASSFAGGTFNEKLFF. The CDR3 nucleotides read TGCGCCAGCAGCTTTGCAGGGGGCACCTTTAATGAAAAACTGTTTTTT.

A few counts support this clone. The J gene is TRBJ2-7, the V gene TRBV10-3; TRBD2 agrees at 9 bases. The CDR3 extends over 17 amino acids. J was trimmed by 4 bases and V by 0 bases; bases with no gene match: 10. In germline, CDR1 is ENHRY, CDR2 SYGVKD. CDR3 protein: CAISESAGSGSGYEQYF. The CDR3 nucleotides are TGTGCCATCAGTGAGTCGGCTGGTAGCGGGAGCGGTTACGAGCAGTACTTC.

The J gene is TRBJ1-4, the V gene TRBV5-1; TRBD1 aligns across 8 bases. The V segment lost 7 bases and the J segment 3 bases; nucleotides outside the gene matches: 11. CDR1 and CDR2 from the germline V gene are SGHRS and YFSETQ. CDR3 length: 16 residues. CDR3 sequence: CASGSQGQGSNEKLFF. In DNA form, the CDR3 reads TGCGCCAGCGGATCTCAAGGACAGGGATCTAATGAAAAACTGTTTTTT.

Worth noting for this clone: At one of its ends the junction is not consistent with the germline gene, which may arise from a read error. The chain employs TRBV7-7 and TRBJ1-3, with D hard to call. Germline assignment: CDR1 SSHAT and CDR2 FNYEAQ (reference sequence). The length of the CDR3 is 15 residues. As DNA, the CDR3 is TGTGCTAGCAGCTCTGAGCCGGGGACTGGAAACACCATATATTTT. It translates to CASSSEPGTGNTIYF.

The sample holds a few counts of this clone. V usage is TRBV19 and J usage is TRBJ1-1; 9 nucleotides match TRBD1. In germline, CDR1 is LNHDA, CDR2 SQIVND (reference sequence). The ends lost 7 bases at V and 1 base at J; junction bases unmatched: 7. There are 15 residues in the CDR3. As DNA, the CDR3 is TGTGCCAGTAATACAGGGGGCGCGACGAACACTGAAGCTTTCTTT. This codes for CASNTGGATNTEAFF.

The rearrangement uses TRBV28 and TRBJ1-6; a possible D gene is TRBD1 (6 bases). There are 14 residues in the CDR3. Trimming took off 2 bases at V and 7 bases at J, with 9 bases between the two ends. Germline CDR1 reads MDHEN; CDR2 reads SYDVKM. CDR3 region: CASSLPDRNSPLHF. Here the CDR3 DNA reads TGTGCCAGCAGTTTACCGGACAGAAATTCACCCCTCCACTTT.